The 2 T cell receptor beta chains presented below share a single source sample, sequenced in a study of response to subunit inactivated influenza vaccine. TCRdb recomputed calls from the RT-PCR reads with MiXCR, one row per CDR3 protein. Counted here are around 790,000 distinct CDR3 sequences, less than 25% occurring once; the ten biggest clones make up about 10%. The input for sequencing was PBMCs from blood, taken around 5 days after vaccination. These receptors came from a man between 50 and 59 years old who received an inactivated influenza vaccine.

The rearrangement joins TRBV20-1 to TRBJ2-7, with TRBD2 matching over 11 bases. Trimming took 6 bases from V and 2 from J; bases not matched to a gene: 6. This CDR3 is 14 amino acids long. The V gene's germline CDR1 is DFQATT and CDR2 SNEGSKA (reference sequence). The CDR3 loop reads CSAHELAGAYEQYF. The DNA for the CDR3 is TGCAGTGCCCACGAACTAGCGGGAGCCTACGAGCAGTACTTC.

The rearrangement uses TRBV21-1 and TRBJ2-7; the table's D gene call, TRBD1, was not cross checked with the DNA. TRBV21-1 is described as a pseudogene. CDR3 length: 16 amino acids. The CDR3: CASSKLGGAHSYEQYF. The CDR3 nucleotides are TGTGCCAGCAGCAAACTCGGGGGGGCGCACTCCTACGAGCAGTACTTC.